The sequence of this T cell receptor (beta chain) was determined in a study of T cells after yellow fever vaccination. Study-level points and caveats: Abundant bulk-derived clonotypes could contaminate FACS-sorted repertoires.

About this clonotype: Its antigen remains unidentified.

There are 17 residues in the CDR3. Trimming removed 3 bases at V and 6 bases at J, with 23 bases between. CDR1 is MNHEY and CDR2 is SVGAGI in the germline V gene. 5'RACE template switching added a universal primer site and UMIs to TCR cDNA. MiXCR, applied by TCRdb to the 5' RACE reads, yields one record per CDR3 protein. In the table there are a few hundred thousand distinct CDR3 sequences, 4.1% of which are singletons. The sequences come from PBMCs, collected 5 days after the yellow fever booster vaccination. The chain uses TRBV6-5 and TRBJ1-2, with a tentative D call TRBD1 (5 bases). The clonotype originates from a man aged 18-30 years who received the YFV17D yellow fever vaccine. This chain's CDR3 is CASSYVGWGDPDNGYTF. The CDR3 nucleotides read TGTGCCAGCAGTTATGTCGGTTGGGGGGATCCGGACAATGGCTACACCTTC.